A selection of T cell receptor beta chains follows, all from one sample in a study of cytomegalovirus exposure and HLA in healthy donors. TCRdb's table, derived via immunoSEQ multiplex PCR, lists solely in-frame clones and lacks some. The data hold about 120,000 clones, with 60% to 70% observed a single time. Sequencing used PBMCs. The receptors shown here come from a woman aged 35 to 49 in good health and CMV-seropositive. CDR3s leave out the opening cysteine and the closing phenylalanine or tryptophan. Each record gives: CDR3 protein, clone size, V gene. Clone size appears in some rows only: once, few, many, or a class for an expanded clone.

ASSPGDVVTQY,.,TRBV5-6
ASSNRGEQY,.,TRBV28
ASSDSSGIYNEQF,.,TRBV9
ASSPGLAGGETQY,.,TRBV7-9
ASSPLAGGGVSF,.,TRBV7-8
ASRRTLNTGELF,.,TRBV7-3
SVPGTASYEQY,.,TRBV29-1
ASSLVAGVYSSGNTIY,.,TRBV7-9
ASSFIPGGSGQEAYEQY,.,TRBV28
ASSLIRGLAGADTQY,few,TRBV5-6
ASSLDLAENTGELF,.,TRBV7-2
ASSDRGGAGGDTQY,once,TRBV6-4
ASSLAQGNTIY,.,TRBV7-9
ASSSGTGSGGYGYT,few,TRBV5-1
ASRPTGTSAYNEQF,.,TRBV11-2
ASSYSRQAQETQY,few,TRBV6-6
ASTLGGNQPQH,.,TRBV6-5
ASSDGANTDTQY,.,TRBV2
ASSRGGGRNTEAF,.,TRBV18
ASAGTGSEKLF,once,TRBV19
ASSLAPSGAGDTQY,.,TRBV7-9
AISEAIAGETQY,.,TRBV10-3
ASSLSGRGYEQY,few,TRBV6-5
ASSQDTGSGANVLT,.,TRBV4-3
ASSRDSMGRGTDTQY,.,TRBV7-8
ASSLRSGQSAEQY,.,TRBV7-2
ASSLSGGGVKDTQY,.,TRBV7-9
ASSLGGEQF,.,TRBV7-3
ASSLEQGSYEQY,few,TRBV7-2
ASNDGREMGNEQF,few,TRBV7-6
ASSLRDSAFYEQY,.,TRBV27
ASMHRWTSGRFSDTQY,few,TRBV5-4
SVTGENTEAF,.,TRBV29-1
ASSSIAGGYEQY,.,TRBV11-2
ASSLVAGTRINEKLF,.,TRBV11-2
ASSSYIAGTETQY,.,TRBV5-6
ASSATVDWYGYT,few,TRBV19
ASSMTSGHQETQY,.,TRBV19
ASSYSKVQGDYGYT,.,TRBV6-5